This T cell receptor (beta chain) was recovered during a study of blood T cell repertoires in COVID-19. The table came from immunoSEQ multiplex PCR; TCRdb's copy has only in-frame clones and leaves some out. The data hold 150,000 to 170,000 clones, with around 82% observed a single time. Per germline, CDR1 MDHEN and CDR2 SYDVKM. Trimming cost V 6 bases and J 5 bases, with 14 bases left between them. This CDR3 is built from 14 residues. Material for sequencing was peripheral blood. The chain is built from TRBV28 and TRBJ1-5; TRBD1 might be the D (5 bases). The TCR comes from a man aged 60 to 75 with COVID-19, enrolled during active disease. CDR3 in amino acids: CASSPQGSHQPQHF. CDR3 sequence (DNA): TGTGCCAGCAGCCCCCAGGGAAGTCATCAGCCCCAGCATTTT.